This entry concerns a single T cell receptor beta chain. Its specificity is not known. Profiled with immunoSEQ multiplex PCR; TCRdb holds only in-frame clones, not every one. The repertoire holds about 74,000 clones, approximately 80% seen once, with about 0.6% in the top ten. The data belong to a study of T cell clones after liver transplantation. Study details: Liver transplant recipients had immunosuppression withdrawal attempted within 2 years. HCV positivity affected three of eight recipients; the rest lacked autoimmune or viral indications. Notes on the study in general: Low donor cell numbers restricted donor-reactive repertoire measurement in two subjects.

CD3+CD4+ and CD3+CD8+ cells were FACS-sorted from thawed unstimulated PBMCs. This clonotype was obtained from a human donor who received a liver transplant. The source was CD4+ T cells from blood, collected before liver transplant.

The CDR3 DNA is TGTGCCAGCAGCTTAGAAGGGACCTACACTGAAGCTTTCTTT. Translation gives CASSLEGTYTEAFF. The V and J genes are TRBV7-9 and TRBJ1-1; D possibly corresponds to TRBD1 (5 bases). Between the trimmed V and J ends, which lost 1 base and 3 bases, there was a span of 9 bases. The germline CDR1 and CDR2 sequences are SEHNR and FQNEAQ (reference sequence). This CDR3 contains 14 residues.